The rows below give T cell receptor beta chains drawn from one sample of a study of blood T cell repertoires in COVID-19. Sequenced by immunoSEQ multiplex PCR; TCRdb stores in-frame clones only, minus some. The table includes under 50,000 clones, more than 75% detected once. The sequencing sample was made of peripheral blood. All receptors derive from a man aged 50 or older with active COVID-19. CDR3s leave out the opening cysteine and the closing phenylalanine or tryptophan. The D gene is left open where the match is weak.

>TRBV6-6|TRBJ2-1|.
ASSRPRGGGTDEQF
>TRBV4-1|TRBJ2-3|TRBD1
ASSPVRGRTDTQY
>TRBV5-1|TRBJ2-1|TRBD1
ASKDRVGNEQF
>TRBV11-2|TRBJ2-1|TRBD1
ASSGGTGTYNEQF
>TRBV6-5|TRBJ1-5|.
ASSLPGYSNQPQH
>TRBV5-1|TRBJ2-2|TRBD2
ASGLAGVTGELF
>TRBV5-3|TRBJ2-1|TRBD2
ARSYKPSGLALDEQF
>TRBV2|TRBJ2-1|.
ASSPGPGTYNEQF
>TRBV19|TRBJ2-1|TRBD1
ASSTGVNNEQF
>TRBV2|TRBJ2-7|TRBD2
ASRALAGAHEQY
>TRBV19|TRBJ2-3|TRBD2
ASSFLTSGGTDTQY
>TRBV27|TRBJ1-1|TRBD1
ASILLGGQGGTEAF
>TRBV28|TRBJ2-1|TRBD1
ASRPGQVGANEQF
>TRBV7-7|TRBJ2-2|TRBD2
ASSLSGGDTGELF
>TRBV19|TRBJ1-1|.
ASSVQPGDTEAF
>TRBV7-2|TRBJ2-7|.
ASSLGAGYVY
>TRBV7-2|TRBJ2-3|TRBD2
ASSPQSSGSTDTQY
>TRBV6-2/TRBV6-3|TRBJ2-1|TRBD2
ASSPLLGLAGGNNNNEQF
>TRBV5-1|TRBJ2-5|TRBD1
ASSTQGAGETQY
>TRBV20-1|TRBJ1-1|.
SAPGNTEAF
>TRBV28|TRBJ1-1|.
ASRSGRGEAF
>TRBV9|TRBJ2-7|TRBD2
ASSFTSGSYEQY
>TRBV7-9|TRBJ1-3|.
ASGKDSLEDTIY
>TRBV12-5|TRBJ1-2|.
ASGLGGNTANYGYT
>TRBV2|TRBJ2-3|TRBD2
ASSSSGTSADTQY
>TRBV2|TRBJ2-1|TRBD2
ASTTNPGTKYNEQF
>TRBV9|TRBJ2-3|TRBD1
ASSLLGTADTDTQY
>TRBV15|TRBJ1-5|.
ATSREKVRAGLDQPQH
>TRBV11-2|TRBJ2-5|TRBD2
ASSSGGEETQY
>TRBV9|TRBJ2-1|TRBD2
ASSILASSYNEQF
>TRBV19|TRBJ2-7|TRBD1
ASSIQWTGGFGEQY
>TRBV7-8|TRBJ2-5|TRBD2
ASSGLAGGEPSQY
>TRBV4-1|TRBJ2-1|.
ASSLREGVNEQF